The entry that follows covers one T cell receptor beta chain sequence. One end of the junction varies from germline; a read error may be responsible. The entry originates in a study of somatic mutations in cytotoxic T cells in rheumatoid arthritis. In the study overall: Several of the V beta antibody-stained T-cell populations were flow-sorted at nearly 100% purity; V beta1+ cells were among them and were sequenced for TCRB.

Positively selected by magnetic beads, CD4+ and CD8+ cells were purity-checked by flow cytometry. This CDR3 spans 14 amino acids. Germline V gene sequence: CDR1 MGHRA, CDR2 YSYEKL. Data came from immunoSEQ multiplex PCR; TCRdb stores just in-frame clones and leaves some out. The profile shows 25,000 to 30,000 clones, 82% of them singletons. Sequencing input: CD8+ T cells sorted from blood. This TCR came from a man aged 45 to 65 in good health. The chain carries TRBV4-1 and TRBJ1-4; D gene ambiguous. The CDR3, as DNA: TGCGCCAGCAGCGAAGAGGCGGTTGGGGAAAAACTGTTTTTT. This encodes CASSEEAVGEKLFF.